Following are 7 T cell receptor beta chains from one sample sequenced in a study of tumor and adjacent non-tumor tissue in lung cancer. Three rounds of nested PCR, following a modified ARM-PCR protocol, produced the TCRbeta library. TCRdb recomputed calls from the multiplex PCR reads with MiXCR, one row per CDR3 protein. The data hold 50,000 or so distinct CDR3 sequences, with 74% observed a single time. No cell sorting was done before RNA was extracted from the tissue. The normal lung tissue was taken more than 3 cm from the tumor edge. Sequencing was done on a sample of distant non-tumor lung tissue. The receptors stem from a woman in her sixties with non-small cell lung cancer.

On this clonotype itself: This may come from a read error, since a much larger clone is one base off. V gene TRBV5-1 combines with J gene TRBJ1-1; D gene unclear. The CDR3 has 14 amino acids. Germline CDR1 SGHRS, CDR2 YFSETQ. Trimming removed 4 bases from V and 2 bases from J, with 12 bases in between. The CDR3 loop reads CASSPQTDNTEAFF. The DNA of the CDR3 is TGCGCCAGCAGCCCACAGACGGATAACACTGAAGCTTTCTTT.

With regard to this clonotype: The germline gene is not matched at one end of the junction; a read error may be the cause. The CDR3 DNA sequence: TGTGCCAGCAGCTCAACCGGGTCAGGGGCGACAGATACCCAGTATTTT. Translated: CASSSTGSGATDTQYF. The chain links TRBV12-3 or TRBV12-4 to TRBJ2-3; tentative D call: TRBD1 (6 bases). CDR3 length: 16 residues.

The J gene is TRBJ2-2, the V gene TRBV6-2 or TRBV6-3; D is ambiguous. V lost 4 bases, J lost 2 bases, and 11 bases lay in between. The CDR3 sequence is 15 residues long. The V gene's germline CDR1 is MNHEY and CDR2 SVGEGT. CDR3 sequence: CASSSHRANTGELFF. The CDR3 coding sequence is TGTGCCAGCAGTTCACATAGGGCTAACACCGGGGAGCTGTTTTTT.

About this clonotype itself: The junction and the germline gene differ at one end; a read error may be behind it. The gene calls are TRBV4-3 and TRBJ2-7, with D perhaps TRBD1 (5 bases). This CDR3 is built from 16 residues. The germline gives CDR1 LGHNA, CDR2 YSLEER. The CDR3 DNA sequence: TGCACCAGCAGCTTTCTTCCCGGGTCAGGGAAATACGAGCAGTACTTC. It codes for CTSSFLPGSGKYEQYF.

Only one count was recorded for this clonotype. Its ends do not fully match the called genes, so a read error is possible. The chain is built from TRBV4-2 and TRBJ2-7, with TRBD2 identical over 9 bases. The V gene's germline CDR1 is LGHNA and CDR2 YNFKEQ. The CDR3 extends over 15 amino acids. CDR3 DNA sequence: TGTGCCAGCAGCCTCGCGGCTAGCGGGGCCTACGAGCAATACTTC. The encoded protein is CASSLAASGAYEQYF.

This clonotype was detected many times. The V and J genes are TRBV20-1 and TRBJ1-5; D is uncertain. CDR1 DFQATT and CDR2 SNEGSKA come from the germline V gene (reference sequence). V was pared by 0 bases and J by 4 bases, with 7 bases between. The CDR3 covers 13 residues. Here the CDR3 reads CSARDFGNQPQHF. As DNA, the CDR3 is TGCAGTGCTAGAGATTTCGGTAATCAGCCCCAGCATTTT.

Points on this clonotype: Since a much larger clone is just one base distant, this may be a read error. The chain couples TRBV20-1 to TRBJ1-1; weak D call: TRBD1 (5 bases). The length of the CDR3 is 13 residues. CDR1 and CDR2 from the germline V gene are DFQATT and SNEGSKA (reference sequence). Here the CDR3 reads CGAPRGADTEAFF. CDR3 DNA: TGCGGTGCTCCACGGGGCGCGGACACTGAAGCTTTCTTT.